The 20 T cell receptor beta chains below all came from one sample that was sequenced in a study. Treg sorting used a CD4+CD25+CD127-/low gate. TCRdb analysed the 5' RACE reads with MiXCR anew, one entry per CDR3 protein. In the table there are roughly 45,000 distinct CDR3 sequences, around 20% of which are singletons. Sequences were obtained from Tregs sorted from blood. The receptors were gathered from a female donor with breast cancer.

This clonotype was seen many times. V gene TRBV20-1 combines with J gene TRBJ2-1, with 14 positions matching TRBD2. CDR1 and CDR2 from the germline V gene are DFQATT and SNEGSKA (reference sequence). V lost 3 bases to trimming and J lost 4 bases; unmatched junction nucleotides: 2. The CDR3 totals 15 residues. In DNA, the CDR3 is TGCAGTGCTAGGGGACTAGCGGGAGTTTACAATGAGCAGTTCTTC. The encoded protein is CSARGLAGVYNEQFF.

CDR3: CASSQGLAGNYNEQFF. For the CDR3, the DNA is TGTGCCAGCAGCCAGGGACTAGCGGGAAACTACAATGAGCAGTTCTTC. This chain links TRBV5-6 with TRBJ2-1, with 13 positions matching TRBD2. Trimming took 4 bases from V and 3 from J; bases not matched to a gene: 4. CDR1 and CDR2 (germline): SGHDT, YYEEEE. This CDR3 is built from 16 residues.

The table lists this clonotype with a few counts. The chain combines TRBV5-1 with TRBJ2-5; 10 bases line up with TRBD2. The CDR3 length is 14 residues. Germline values: CDR1 SGHRS, CDR2 YFSETQ. Trimming took 6 bases from V and 4 from J; bases not matched to a gene: 6. CDR3 bases: TGCGCCAGCACACTAGCGGGAATAGGAGAGACCCAGTACTTC. Protein sequence: CASTLAGIGETQYF.

There are a few counts of this clonotype. The genes are TRBV6-1 and TRBJ2-5; 10 nucleotides align to TRBD2. Trimming took 6 bases from V and 0 from J; bases not matched to a gene: 7. This CDR3 is built from 16 residues. From germline, CDR1 is MNHNS and CDR2 SASEGT. The CDR3 nucleotides are TGTGCCAGCAGCCGGACTAGCGGAGGGTACCAAGAGACCCAGTACTTC. Encoded protein: CASSRTSGGYQETQYF.

This clonotype has at least ten counts. The chain has TRBV9 and TRBJ2-5; 8 nucleotides line up with TRBD2. J lost 5 bases, V lost 4 bases, and 7 bases had no gene match. This CDR3 comprises 14 residues. Per germline, CDR1 SGDLS and CDR2 YYNGEE. The CDR3 coding sequence is TGTGCCAGCAGCCCGAGCGGGAGTGGCGAGACCCAGTACTTC. Protein: CASSPSGSGETQYF.

This clonotype appeared many times. The gene calls are TRBV6-5 and TRBJ2-3; 8 nucleotides agree with TRBD1. The CDR3 is 19 residues long. The germline CDR1 and CDR2 sequences are MNHEY and SVGAGI. With V trimmed by 4 bases and J by 8 bases, 23 bases remained unmatched. The DNA for the CDR3 is TGTGCCAGCAGTTCTGGGGACAGGATGAAGGACGAGCATTTTGGTACGCAGTATTTT. It specifies CASSSGDRMKDEHFGTQYF.

In nucleotides, the CDR3 is TGTGCCAGCGGCCAGCTAGCGGGAGTTAGCTCCTACGAGCAGTACTTC. It yields the protein CASGQLAGVSSYEQYF. The chain couples TRBV12-3 or TRBV12-4 to TRBJ2-7; TRBD2 aligns across 10 bases. This CDR3 has 16 amino acids. V dropped 8 bases and J dropped 0; count of bases not matched to a gene: 10.

With respect to this clonotype: A much larger clone lies a single base off, so this may be a read error. The CDR3 region is CASSSVGYDYTF. CDR3 DNA: TGTGCCAGCAGCTCCGTAGGGTATGACTACACCTTC. The genes are TRBV5-8 and TRBJ1-2; D is unresolved. The V gene's germline CDR1 is SGHTS and CDR2 YDEGEE. This CDR3 has 12 amino acids.

This clonotype was counted at least ten times. V gene TRBV4-1 combines with J gene TRBJ2-1; 10 bases align to TRBD2. The CDR3 spans 17 residues. J was trimmed by 8 bases and V by 0 bases; bases with no gene match: 10. CDR1 is MGHRA, CDR2 YSYEKL, per germline. The CDR3 DNA sequence: TGCGCCAGCAGCCAAGAGACTAGCGGGCTGACGAGGGATGAGCAGTTCTTC. Amino acid sequence: CASSQETSGLTRDEQFF.

The rearrangement links TRBV7-9 to TRBJ1-5, with a tentative D call TRBD1 (5 bases). The CDR3 is 15 residues long. Trimming removed 6 bases from V and 0 bases from J, with 12 bases in between. Germline CDR1 SEHNR, CDR2 FQNEAQ (reference sequence). CDR3 bases: TGTGCCAGCAGTTCGGACACCTCTAGCAATCAGCCCCAGCATTTT. The encoded protein is CASSSDTSSNQPQHF. The full variable domain, completed using reference TRBV7-9 and TRBJ1-5, is DTGVSQNPRHKITKRGQNVTFRCDPISEHNRLYWYRQTLGQGPEFLTYFQNEAQLEKSRLLSDRFSAERPKGSFSTLEIQRTEQGDSAMYLCASSSDTSSNQPQHFGDGTRLSIL.

This clonotype was observed a few times. DNA for the CDR3: TGTGCCAGCATCGGTGGGAGCACAGATACGCAGTATTTT. This sequence encodes CASIGGSTDTQYF. The chain has TRBV2 and TRBJ2-3; D uncertain. In germline, CDR1 is SNHLY, CDR2 FYNNEI. The V gene lost 7 bases and the J gene lost 0 bases, with 8 bases spanning the gap. The CDR3 length is 13 residues. The full variable domain, with the rest looked up from reference TRBV2 and TRBJ2-3, is EPEVTQTPSHQVTQMGQEVILRCVPISNHLYFYWYRQILGQKVEFLVSFYNNEISEKSEIFDDQFSVERPDGSNFTLKIRSTKLEDSAMYFCASIGGSTDTQYFGPGTRLTVL.

This clonotype was seen only a few times. The genes are TRBV28 and TRBJ2-7; D possibly corresponds to TRBD1 (5 bases). Between the trimmed V and J ends, which lost 2 bases and 2 bases, there was a span of 13 bases. Germline CDR1 reads MDHEN; CDR2 reads SYDVKM. CDR3 length equals 15 residues. CDR3 sequence: CASSLRGTPTYEQYF. Here the CDR3 DNA reads TGTGCCAGCAGTTTAAGGGGCACTCCCACCTACGAGCAGTACTTC. The full variable domain, its missing parts supplied by reference TRBV28 and TRBJ2-7, is DVKVTQSSRYLVKRTGEKVFLECVQDMDHENMFWYRQDPGLGLRLIYFSYDVKMKEKGDIPEGYSVSREKKERFSLILESASTNQTSMYLCASSLRGTPTYEQYFGPGTRLTVT.

The V call is TRBV4-1, the J call TRBJ2-7; TRBD1 agrees at 7 bases. The CDR3 length is 17 residues. CDR1 is MGHRA, CDR2 YSYEKL, per germline. Trimming cost V 3 bases and J 0 bases; bases outside gene matches: 11. The CDR3 nucleotides read TGCGCCAGCAGCCAGCTCCAGGGGGTCCTTACCTCCTACGAGCAGTACTTC. Its protein is CASSQLQGVLTSYEQYF.

This clonotype was picked up many times. The chain employs TRBV5-1 and TRBJ2-1; TRBD2 is a possible D gene (5 bases). From germline, CDR1 is SGHRS and CDR2 YFSETQ. V was trimmed by 4 bases and J by 3 bases, leaving 17 bases between them. The CDR3 consists of 16 residues. In DNA form, the CDR3 reads TGCGCCAGCAGCGCCGGACTGTTAGGGTTCTACAATGAGCAGTTCTTC. This sequence encodes CASSAGLLGFYNEQFF.

Remarks on this clonotype: This CDR3 fails to terminate in the conserved phenylalanine or tryptophan, so it likely reflects a read error. The chain recombines TRBV7-2 with TRBJ2-7, with 9 bases fitting TRBD2. This CDR3 is 17 amino acids long. The trim removed 1 base at V and 2 bases at J, leaving 9 bases unmatched. Germline CDR1 and CDR2: SGHTA and FQGNSA. The DNA for the CDR3 is TGTGCCAGCAGCTTAGTATGGGGTAGCGGGAGCCCCTACGAGCAGTACCTC. It translates to CASSLVWGSGSPYEQYL.

This chain connects TRBV24-1 to TRBJ2-7, with D tentatively TRBD1 or TRBD2 (6 bases each). The V gene's germline CDR1 is KGHDR and CDR2 SFDVKD. The CDR3 is 14 amino acids. The V gene lost 9 bases and the J gene lost 5 bases, with 19 bases spanning the gap. CDR3 sequence reads: CATQSGEGGNEQYF. The CDR3 nucleotides read TGTGCCACCCAGAGTGGCGAGGGGGGTAACGAGCAGTACTTC.

This chain joins TRBV5-1 and TRBJ2-1; TRBD1 might be the D (6 bases). Germline V gene sequence: CDR1 SGHRS, CDR2 YFSETQ. V was clipped by 0 bases and J by 2 bases, with 9 bases between them. This CDR3 region has 15 residues. The CDR3 bases are TGCGCCAGCAGCTTGGTAGGGGGACCCTACAATGAGCAGTTCTTC. This encodes CASSLVGGPYNEQFF.

The sample holds a few counts of this clonotype. The chain employs TRBV3-1 and TRBJ2-1, with 12 bases matching TRBD2. The CDR3 runs to 13 residues. The germline CDR1 and CDR2 sequences are LGHDT and YNNKEL (reference sequence). The V gene end was trimmed by 6 bases and the J gene end by 11 bases; junction bases not matched to a gene: 5. The CDR3 bases are TGTGCCAGCAGTCAGACTAGCGGGAGAAAGCAGTTCTTC. Encoded protein: CASSQTSGRKQFF.

This clonotype came up a few times. The V and J genes are TRBV4-2 and TRBJ1-3; D possibly corresponds to TRBD1 (5 bases). Germline loops: CDR1 LGHNA, CDR2 YNFKEQ. V was shortened by 1 base and J by 2 bases, with 9 bases between the two germline ends. The CDR3 has 15 amino acids. CDR3 in amino acids: CASSQVTGTGNTIYF. Written as DNA, the CDR3 is TGTGCCAGCAGCCAAGTTACAGGAACTGGAAACACCATATATTTT.

Worth noting for this clonotype: The CDR3 carries no conserved terminal phenylalanine or tryptophan, so it likely arises from a read error. V and J are TRBV7-9 and TRBJ1-1; D unclear. This CDR3 region has 16 residues. V gave up 4 bases and J gave up 5 bases, with 20 bases separating them. Germline V lookup: CDR1 SEHNR, CDR2 FQNEAQ (reference sequence). CDR3 residues: CASSSTQVLTRTEAFL. CDR3 coding DNA: TGTGCCAGCAGCTCAACCCAAGTCCTTACGAGGACTGAAGCTTTCCTT.